This TCR beta chain was sequenced during a study of T-cell reconstitution after alpha-beta-depleted transplantation in children (dated by TCRdb to between 2015 and 2016). For the study in its entirety: Using TCR repertoire profiling, the study followed T-cell immune reconstitution in a quantitative way in children after TCRalphabeta/CD19-depleted allogeneic hematopoietic cell transplantation. What the authors observed across the whole study: The apparently early alphabetaT-cell count recovery about two months after transplant was reportedly dependent on only several hundred rapidly expanded clones derived from non-depleted graft cells. In some patients, high TCRbeta diversity at day 60 was attributed to recipient T cells and intrathymic progenitors that had survived conditioning. Hyperexpanded clone frequencies declined over subsequent months; after one year, T-cell counts and TCRbeta diversity were mostly attributed to newly produced T cells.

A note on this clonotype: Its antigen specificity is not known. One base away there is no much larger clone; base qualities are not given.

The library relied on PCR. For sequencing, an Illumina HiSeq 2500 was employed. TCR library preparation used molecular barcoding, with unique molecular identifiers applied to normalize quantification of the TCRbeta repertoire. The public reads were reprocessed in TCRdb via fastp at Q25 and MiXCR, keeping in-frame beta chains. When rows share a CDR3 protein, they turn into one entry using the most common DNA and genes. This sample is represented by about 600,000 distinct CDR3 sequences; 13% of them were singletons. The ten largest clones add up to 2.2% of the sample. Explained via the paper, the treatment or condition label denotes: allogeneic hematopoietic cell transplantation with graft depleted of TCRalphabeta T cells and CD19 B cells. The transplant recipients were children given TCRalphabeta/CD19-depleted allogeneic hematopoietic cell grafts. The CDR3 runs 17 amino acids, cysteine and phenylalanine included. Only CDR3 DNA remains: 51 bases, in frame from the first base. Here V drops 4 bases and J drops 4 bases, and the junction holds 8 bases not matched to any gene.

This sequence originates from a male patient aged 10-17 years who had a stem cell transplant for acute myeloid leukemia, so the T cells may come from the graft donor. The chain is encoded by TRBV12-3 or TRBV12-4 joined to TRBJ2-5, with 14 middle bases fitting TRBD2. The sequenced sample was PBMCs, mostly from graft donor cells, obtained 360 days after TCRalphabeta/CD19-depleted stem cell transplant. The CDR3 here reads CASSSRLAGGGGETQYF. The DNA is TGTGCCAGCAGTTCGCGACTAGCGGGAGGGGGAGGAGAGACCCAGTACTTC.